The present TCR beta chain was sequenced within a study of human T cells and chemical hapten exposure. Study outcomes and limitations: Large CDR3 similarity clusters arose significantly more often from expanded TCRs than from controls.

MiXCR, applied by TCRdb to the RACE reads, yields one record per CDR3 protein. This sample has about 190,000 distinct CDR3 sequences, with 24% found just once. The sample holds many counts of this clonotype. Its antigen remains unidentified. Time point specified: patch test 3, about 24 weeks after DPC sensitization. Treatment of the sample: therapeutic diphenylcyclopropenone sensitization with weekly scalp DPC. Donors, patients with alopecia ranging from 18 to 70 years old and judged suitable for DPC, provided samples. V lost 2 bases and J 2 bases, leaving 9 bases between the germline ends. Germline V CDR1 and CDR2: SQVTM, ANQGSEA. The CDR3 extends over 13 amino acids.

The V and J genes are TRBV29-1 and TRBJ2-5; TRBD1 or TRBD2 may be the D gene (5 bases each). This TCR was sampled from a woman between 40 and 55 years old with alopecia areata. Some clones in this sample may be carry-over from other donors' samples. The material was whole blood, obtained in connection with sensitization to the hapten diphenylcyclopropenone (DPC). DNA for the CDR3: TGCAGCGTTGAATACGGGGCGCAAGAGACCCAGTACTTC. It translates to CSVEYGAQETQYF.